A selection of T cell receptor beta chains follows, all from one sample in a study of blood T cell repertoires in COVID-19. Here immunoSEQ multiplex PCR was the method, and the copy in TCRdb shows in-frame clones only, minus some. The sample carries about 190,000 clones, 70% to 90% recorded once. Material: peripheral blood. The source of these receptors is a human donor in a cohort sampled during active COVID-19. The CDR3 runs from the conserved cysteine through the conserved F or W. D genes are given only for firm matches. Expanded clones get a size class; other rows say once, few or many, or leave the size out.

>NA|15|TRBV18|TRBJ2-5|NA
TGTGCCAGCTCACCGGTCAGGTCCTCAGGAGAGACCCAGTACTTC
CASSPVRSSGETQYF
>NA|17|TRBV7-2|TRBJ2-7|TRBD2
TGTGCCAGCAGCTTAGTTGCGACTAGCGCAGCTGTTTACGAGCAGTACTTC
CASSLVATSAAVYEQYF
>NA|14|TRBV5-1|TRBJ1-1|NA
TGCGCCAGCAGCGTTAGAGAAAGGAACACTGAAGCTTTCTTT
CASSVRERNTEAFF
>NA|17|TRBV6-6|TRBJ2-3|NA
TGTGCCAGCAGTCCTAAAGGAGGGCAGGGGAGGGCAGATACGCAGTATTTT
CASSPKGGQGRADTQYF
>NA|15|TRBV6-4|TRBJ2-2|TRBD1
TGTGCCAGCAGGGAAACAGGGGGCTCGGCCGGGGAGCTGTTTTTT
CASRETGGSAGELFF
>NA|14|TRBV19|TRBJ1-1|NA
TGTGCCAGTACCCCCCTCGTAGGGGAAGCTGAAGCTTTCTTT
CASTPLVGEAEAFF
>NA|17|TRBV24-1|TRBJ2-2|TRBD1
TGTGCCACCAGTGGCGATACAGGGGGCGCATTTACCGGGGAGCTGTTTTTT
CATSGDTGGAFTGELFF
>once|15|TRBV28|TRBJ2-2|TRBD2
TGTGCCAGCAGTACTAGCGGGAGTACTATCAGGGAGCTGTTTTTT
CASSTSGSTIRELFF
>NA|18|TRBV27|TRBJ2-7|NA
TGTGCCAGCAGTTTACTGCCCCAAGGCGGGATAAGCTCCTACGAGCAGTACTTC
CASSLLPQGGISSYEQYF
>NA|13|TRBV12-5|TRBJ1-1|NA
TGTGCTAGTGGTTTGAGAGGAGACGCCCCCGCTTTCTTT
CASGLRGDAPAFF
>once|18|TRBV11-2|TRBJ1-1|NA
TGTGCCAGCAGCTTAACTCGAGCGTATATTACTCTGAACACTGAAGCTTTCTTT
CASSLTRAYITLNTEAFF
>once|14|TRBV19|TRBJ2-1|NA
TGTGCCAGTAGTTCCTTGGACTCTTACAATGAGCAGTTCTTC
CASSSLDSYNEQFF
>NA|15|TRBV10-1|TRBJ1-1|NA
TGCGCCAGCAGTGAGTCAGGAGGGGTAGGCACTGAAGCTTTCTTT
CASSESGGVGTEAFF
>NA|17|TRBV5-1|TRBJ1-2|NA
TGCGCCAGCAGCTTTACAGGAGAACCAAACCGAAACTATGGCTACACCTTC
CASSFTGEPNRNYGYTF
>NA|18|TRBV5-1|TRBJ2-1|TRBD2
TGCGCCAGCTACCCGGGACTAGCGGGAGCCAGCTCCTACAATGAGCAGTTCTTC
CASYPGLAGASSYNEQFF
>NA|15|TRBV19|TRBJ2-7|NA
TGTGCCAGTAGCATAAACAGGGTAAGGGACTACGAGCAGTACTTC
CASSINRVRDYEQYF
>NA|12|TRBV29-1|TRBJ2-1|NA
TGCAGCGTTGACGGGTCTAGCGATGAGCAGTTCTTC
CSVDGSSDEQFF
>NA|17|TRBV5-1|TRBJ2-1|TRBD2
TGCGCCAGCAGCTTGGGACCTAGGAGCGGGGGGGCCACTGAGCAGTTCTTC
CASSLGPRSGGATEQFF
>once|17|TRBV14|TRBJ1-3|NA
TGTGCCAGCAGCCAAGGTCTGGGAAGGAGGGGTGGAAACACCATATATTTT
CASSQGLGRRGGNTIYF
>NA|17|TRBV10-1|TRBJ1-4|NA
TGCGCCAGCAGGGACACCCGAGAAGGTGCAACTAATGAAAAACTGTTTTTT
CASRDTREGATNEKLFF
>NA|13|TRBV10-3|TRBJ2-6|NA
TGTGCCATCAGGGCAATCGGGGCCAACGTCCTGACTTTC
CAIRAIGANVLTF
>NA|15|TRBV21-1|TRBJ2-7|NA
TGTGCCAGCAGCACAGACAGGGGGCAAGGTAGTCGCCTGTACTTC
CASSTDRGQGSRLYF
>NA|15|TRBV5-1|TRBJ1-4|TRBD1
TGCGCCAGCAGCTTGGCAGGGACAGGCAATGAAAAACTGTTTTTT
CASSLAGTGNEKLFF
>NA|14|TRBV4-1|TRBJ1-5|NA
TGCGCCAGCAGCCAAGATGGCAGTTGGCAGCCCCAGCATTTT
CASSQDGSWQPQHF
>once|13|TRBV28|TRBJ1-3|NA
TGTGCCAGCAGACGAGGGCCTGGAAACACCATATATTTT
CASRRGPGNTIYF
>NA|15|TRBV19|TRBJ2-7|NA
TGTGCCAGTAGTATACAACCAGGGGAAGACTACGAGCAGTACTTC
CASSIQPGEDYEQYF
>NA|15|TRBV3-1/TRBV3-2|TRBJ1-1|TRBD1
TGTGCCAGCAGCCCGACAGGGGATGGGCCCACTGAAGCTTTCTTT
CASSPTGDGPTEAFF
>once|16|TRBV7-2|TRBJ2-3|NA
TGTGCCAGCAGCTTACAGGGGACCTCTAGCACAGATACGCAGTATTTT
CASSLQGTSSTDTQYF
>NA|16|TRBV5-8|TRBJ1-2|TRBD1
TGTGCCAGCAGCCTCCGGGACAGGGGGCGATTCCTTGGCTACACCTTC
CASSLRDRGRFLGYTF
>NA|17|TRBV5-3|TRBJ2-7|TRBD1
TGTGCCAGAAGCTTAGGGCCCGAGACAGGGTTTTCCTACGAGCAGTACTTC
CARSLGPETGFSYEQYF
>NA|16|TRBV18|TRBJ1-1|TRBD1
TGTGCCAGCTCATTACGGGACAGGGGTGGTCCGACTGAAGCTTTCTTT
CASSLRDRGGPTEAFF
>few|17|TRBV3-1/TRBV3-2|TRBJ2-7|TRBD1
TGTGCCAGCAGCCATCACTCCGGGACAGGGCTCTCCTACGAGCAGTACTTC
CASSHHSGTGLSYEQYF